The T cell receptor (beta chain) described here comes from a study of control samples from healthy donors and cancer patients. TCRdb keeps only in-frame clones here, not all; method: immunoSEQ multiplex PCR. The table includes approximately 140,000 clones, over 85% detected once. The TCR originated in a man between 45 and 60 years old with head and neck cancer. The sequenced sample consisted of PBMCs.

Here the CDR3 reads CASSSRLTSGELFF. Here the CDR3 DNA reads TGTGCCAGCAGCTCCCGACTAACCTCCGGGGAGCTGTTTTTT. The chain uses TRBV7-2 and TRBJ2-2, with TRBD2 as a possible D gene (5 bases). The CDR3 length is 14 residues. CDR1 is SGHTA and CDR2 is FQGNSA in the germline V gene. V was pared by 4 bases and J by 6 bases, with 12 bases between.